These T cell receptor beta chains were read from a single sample in a study of CD8+ T cells in alopecia areata. Sequenced by immunoSEQ multiplex PCR; TCRdb stores in-frame clones only, minus some. The sample lists about 76,000 clones; 60% to 70% were seen once. The material was CD8+ T cells sorted from blood, obtained at week 24, from a patient treated with tofacitinib. These receptors all stem from a human donor with alopecia areata. CDR3s include the opening cysteine and the closing phenylalanine or tryptophan. The D gene is left open where the match is weak. For some rows the clone size is stated as once, few or many, or as a class when expanded; others skip it.

TRBV29-1	-	-	TRBJ2-7	CSVVEATRNEQYF
TRBV7-9	-	-	TRBJ2-1	CASSLVDNEQFF
TRBV27	-	-	TRBJ2-1	CASSLGGSSYNEQFF
TRBV7-3	-	-	TRBJ2-3	CASSLYGDGHTDTQYF
TRBV30	once	-	TRBJ2-2	CAWSGLSGELFF
TRBV4-3	-	TRBD2	TRBJ2-1	CASSHVSGAYNEQFF
TRBV5-6	-	-	TRBJ2-7	CASSPPDRAYEQYF
TRBV4-1	few	-	TRBJ2-1	CASSPQTGTINEQFF
TRBV4-3	once	TRBD2	TRBJ2-3	CASSQFPAGDPDTQYF
TRBV4-1	-	-	TRBJ1-2	CASSQDRGRGHGYTF
TRBV27	-	TRBD2	TRBJ2-7	CASSLSGTSESYEQYF
TRBV27	-	-	TRBJ1-2	CASSRPGRGYTF
TRBV25-1	once	-	TRBJ2-1	CASSEEVITNEQFF
TRBV5-1	once	TRBD1	TRBJ1-2	CASSPGTEANYGYTF
TRBV9	-	TRBD1	TRBJ1-2	CASSVGDRGLGYTF
TRBV30	-	TRBD2	TRBJ2-7	CAWRWGGSSYEQYF
TRBV2	few	-	TRBJ2-5	CASSEFAAPQETQYF
TRBV5-6	few	-	TRBJ2-1	CASSFTSSYNEQFF
TRBV18	few	-	TRBJ2-7	CASSPPGIDEQYF
TRBV9	-	-	TRBJ2-3	CASSVRDPSTDTQYF
TRBV7-9	-	-	TRBJ2-5	CASSPARGETQYF
TRBV27	-	TRBD1	TRBJ1-5	CASRLNRGDQPQHF
TRBV6-5	-	-	TRBJ2-3	CASSVVSTDTQYF
TRBV2	many	-	TRBJ2-1	CASTTSNEQFF
TRBV4-1	-	-	TRBJ2-7	CASSQVQAYEQYF
TRBV7-9	-	TRBD1	TRBJ2-7	CASSPASTGVNEQYF
TRBV11-2	-	-	TRBJ2-2	CASSPGRTGELFF
TRBV19	-	-	TRBJ1-2	CASTPGGTNYGYTF
TRBV7-6	-	-	TRBJ2-3	CASSQDPTSPTDTQYF